These T cell receptor beta chains were read from a single sample in a study of early T cells in non-severe SARS-CoV-2 infection. Each CDR3 protein is one row after TCRdb ran MiXCR on the 5' RACE reads. The sample lists tens of thousands of distinct CDR3 sequences; around 8% were seen once. Sequenced material: whole blood. These receptors all come from an adult who was a healthcare worker with PCR-confirmed SARS-CoV-2 infection or an uninfected control (not recorded which). Each CDR3 is given without its conserved first and last residue. A D gene is named only where the DNA matches it firmly.

j_gene: TRBJ2-7
d_gene: TRBD1
len: 13
v_gene: TRBV5-1
CDR3aa: ASSPGPGQGFEQY

j_gene: TRBJ2-1
d_gene: TRBD1
len: 13
v_gene: TRBV10-1
CDR3aa: ASSEPGQGGNEQF

j_gene: TRBJ2-2
d_gene: -
len: 12
v_gene: TRBV12-3/TRBV12-4
CDR3aa: ASSLRHDTGELF

j_gene: TRBJ2-7
d_gene: TRBD2
len: 12
v_gene: TRBV15
CDR3aa: ATSLSGLAPEQY

j_gene: TRBJ1-4
d_gene: TRBD1
len: 14
v_gene: TRBV15
CDR3aa: ATSRDPTGVNEKLF

j_gene: TRBJ2-3
d_gene: TRBD1
len: 14
v_gene: TRBV5-4
CDR3aa: ASSPGQGARADTQY

j_gene: TRBJ2-1
d_gene: TRBD1
len: 12
v_gene: TRBV5-6
CDR3aa: ASSRGQPYNEQF

j_gene: TRBJ1-5
d_gene: TRBD1
len: 12
v_gene: TRBV12-3/TRBV12-4
CDR3aa: ASSSDRGDQPQH

j_gene: TRBJ1-4
d_gene: -
len: 11
v_gene: TRBV5-1
CDR3aa: ASSNSSNKKLF

j_gene: TRBJ1-1
d_gene: -
len: 11
v_gene: TRBV29-1
CDR3aa: SVVRQANTEAF

j_gene: TRBJ2-1
d_gene: TRBD1
len: 13
v_gene: TRBV19
CDR3aa: ASKSGQVMYNEQF

j_gene: TRBJ1-2
d_gene: TRBD1
len: 13
v_gene: TRBV2
CDR3aa: ASSKRGTEGYGYT

j_gene: TRBJ2-7
d_gene: -
len: 13
v_gene: TRBV27
CDR3aa: ASGNRRLSSYEQY

j_gene: TRBJ2-3
d_gene: -
len: 16
v_gene: TRBV4-2
CDR3aa: ASSQGTIDGSHTDTQY

j_gene: TRBJ2-1
d_gene: -
len: 14
v_gene: TRBV3-1
CDR3aa: ASSQVVDTIYNEQF

j_gene: TRBJ2-7
d_gene: TRBD1
len: 13
v_gene: TRBV20-1
CDR3aa: SARDPRDSSYEQY

j_gene: TRBJ2-7
d_gene: -
len: 14
v_gene: TRBV3-1
CDR3aa: ASSQGSGESYYEQY

j_gene: TRBJ2-3
d_gene: -
len: 10
v_gene: TRBV7-6
CDR3aa: ASSPISDTQY

j_gene: TRBJ2-7
d_gene: TRBD1
len: 12
v_gene: TRBV12-3/TRBV12-4
CDR3aa: ASSPGQGAYEQY

j_gene: TRBJ1-3
d_gene: -
len: 16
v_gene: TRBV7-8
CDR3aa: ASSHPWAGGPSGNTIY

j_gene: TRBJ2-1
d_gene: -
len: 12
v_gene: TRBV5-1
CDR3aa: ASNRDAGLDEQF

j_gene: TRBJ2-4
d_gene: -
len: 11
v_gene: TRBV12-3/TRBV12-4
CDR3aa: ASSHRVENIQY

j_gene: TRBJ1-5
d_gene: -
len: 11
v_gene: TRBV29-1
CDR3aa: SVVDREAQPQH

j_gene: TRBJ2-2
d_gene: TRBD2
len: 13
v_gene: TRBV28
CDR3aa: ASSLPSGNTGELF

j_gene: TRBJ1-4
d_gene: -
len: 12
v_gene: TRBV18
CDR3aa: ASSPESPATKLF

j_gene: TRBJ2-5
d_gene: -
len: 10
v_gene: TRBV5-4
CDR3aa: ASSLADGTQY